Presented here are 13 T cell receptor beta chains from one specimen sequenced in a study of T cell repertoires in cytomegalovirus infection. TCRdb passed the reads through MiXCR, listing each CDR3 protein once. This table has around 770,000 distinct CDR3 sequences, almost 30% appearing once. These receptors' antigens are unknown. The sample here was cultured CD8+ T cells from PBMCs, taken from culture after CMV antigen stimulation. All receptors come from a human donor in good health (CMV status not recorded). Some clones in this sample may be carry-over from other donors' samples.

This chain joins TRBV11-2 and TRBJ1-4; tentative D call: TRBD1 (5 bases). Germline CDR1 is SGHAT and CDR2 is FQNNGV. The CDR3 contains 15 residues. V dropped 5 bases and J dropped 3 bases, with 13 bases sitting between them. This CDR3 is CASSIYRRSNEKLFF. CDR3 coding DNA: TGTGCCAGCAGCATCTACAGGAGGTCTAATGAAAAACTGTTTTTT.

The table lists this clonotype with a few counts. The rearrangement uses TRBV7-6 and TRBJ2-7; D possibly corresponds to TRBD1 (6 bases). Germline loops: CDR1 SGHVS, CDR2 FNYEAQ. V lost 0 bases, J lost 0 bases, and 9 bases lay in between. This CDR3 spans 15 amino acids. Here the CDR3 DNA reads TGTGCCAGCAGCTTAGCGCAGGGGCACTCCTACGAGCAGTACGTC. Its protein product is CASSLAQGHSYEQYV.

This clonotype was observed many times. The chain recombines TRBV7-2 with TRBJ2-5; D uncertain. The CDR3 is 15 residues long. Germline CDR1 is SGHTA and CDR2 is FQGNSA. Trimming removed 1 base at V and 1 base at J, with 10 bases between. The CDR3 region has the DNA TGTGCCAGCAGCTTAGGTGTGAGCAGCCAAGAGACCCAGTACTTC. It specifies CASSLGVSSQETQYF.

This clonotype was observed a few times. The CDR3 DNA reads TGTGCCAGCAGCTCCCAGCGCGGACAGTACGACACAGATACGCAGTATTTT. This encodes CASSSQRGQYDTDTQYF. J is TRBJ2-3 and V is TRBV7-2; a weak D match, TRBD1 (6 bases). CDR3 length equals 17 residues. The germline gives CDR1 SGHTA, CDR2 FQGNSA. V was clipped by 4 bases and J by 2 bases, with 19 bases between them. The full variable domain, with the rest looked up from reference TRBV7-2 and TRBJ2-3, is GAGVSQSPSNKVTEKGKDVELRCDPISGHTALYWYRQSLGQGLEFLIYFQGNSAPDKSGLPSDRFSAERTGGSVSTLTIQRTQQEDSAVYLCASSSQRGQYDTDTQYFGPGTRLTVL.

V usage is TRBV7-9 and J usage is TRBJ2-1, with 7 positions matching TRBD1. The trim removed 3 bases at V and 6 bases at J, leaving 5 bases unmatched. This CDR3 spans 14 amino acids. Germline V CDR1 and CDR2: SEHNR, FQNEAQ (reference sequence). Here the CDR3 reads CASSFSAGGNEQFF. The CDR3, as DNA: TGTGCCAGCAGCTTTTCAGCAGGGGGCAATGAGCAGTTCTTC.

This clonotype was seen at least ten times. The rearrangement uses TRBV12-5 and TRBJ2-1, with 7 bases aligning to TRBD2. The CDR3 consists of 11 residues. V lost 11 bases and J lost 7; bases outside the gene matches: 5. CDR1 LGHNT and CDR2 FRNRAP come from the germline V gene. CDR3 sequence (DNA): TGTGCTGAGACAGCGGGAAATGAGCAGTTCTTC. Protein sequence: CAETAGNEQFF.

There are many counts of this clonotype. The V call is TRBV5-5, the J call TRBJ2-7; unclear D gene. The CDR3 covers 15 residues. Germline CDR1 reads SGHKS; CDR2 reads YYEKEE (reference sequence). The V end was cut by 4 bases, the J end by 2 bases, with 16 bases between. This chain's CDR3 is CASSLLIAAPYEQYF. As DNA, the CDR3 is TGTGCCAGCAGCCTCTTAATAGCAGCCCCCTACGAGCAGTACTTC. Full variable domain (remainder filled in from reference TRBV5-5 and TRBJ2-7): DAGVTQSPTHLIKTRGQQVTLRCSPISGHKSVSWYQQVLGQGPQFIFQYYEKEERGRGNFPDRFSARQFPNYSSELNVNALLLGDSALYLCASSLLIAAPYEQYFGPGTRLTVT.

This clonotype occurred many times. The chain links TRBV7-2 to TRBJ1-3, with D uncertain. The CDR3 is 15 amino acids. CDR1 SGHTA and CDR2 FQGNSA come from the germline V gene. V was shortened by 1 base and J by 0 bases, with 7 bases between the two germline ends. In nucleotides, the CDR3 is TGTGCCAGCAGCTTAGGGGGTTTCTCTGGAAACACCATATATTTT. Translating gives CASSLGGFSGNTIYF. The entire variable domain, with the rest obtained from reference TRBV7-2 and TRBJ1-3, is as follows: GAGVSQSPSNKVTEKGKDVELRCDPISGHTALYWYRQSLGQGLEFLIYFQGNSAPDKSGLPSDRFSAERTGGSVSTLTIQRTQQEDSAVYLCASSLGGFSGNTIYFGEGSWLTVV.

The gene calls are TRBV7-9 and TRBJ1-5; TRBD1 might be the D (6 bases). The CDR3 totals 16 residues. V lost 4 bases and J lost 6, with 19 bases in between. Germline-derived CDR1 and CDR2 are SEHNR and FQNEAQ (reference sequence). The CDR3 DNA reads as TGTGCCAGCAGCTCGGAGAGGGGGGCGCGGGGTCAGCCCCAGCATTTT. This encodes CASSSERGARGQPQHF.

The V and J genes are TRBV12-5 and TRBJ2-5; D possibly corresponds to TRBD1 (8 bases). CDR3 length: 17 residues. Germline values: CDR1 LGHNT, CDR2 FRNRAP. V was clipped by 1 base and J by 3 bases, with 18 bases between them. DNA of the CDR3: TGTGCTAGTGGTTTGGGGGGACAGGAAGGGACTAAAGAGACCCAGTACTTC. Residues: CASGLGGQEGTKETQYF.

This clonotype was seen many times. The rearrangement joins TRBV19 to TRBJ1-2; D remains unclear. The germline V and J ends were trimmed by 3 bases and 3 bases, with 8 bases remaining between them. Germline CDR1 LNHDA, CDR2 SQIVND (reference sequence). This CDR3 has 13 amino acids. The CDR3 reads CASSIPGDYGYTF. The CDR3 DNA follows: TGTGCCAGTAGTATCCCGGGCGACTATGGCTACACCTTC.

This clonotype turned up a few times. The genes are TRBV11-3 and TRBJ2-5; no reliable D call. Per the germline V gene, CDR1 is SGHNT and CDR2 is YENEEA. V was clipped by 5 bases and J by 5 bases, with 12 bases between them. This CDR3 has 13 residues. The CDR3 protein is CASSPPLSETQYF. The CDR3 DNA reads as TGTGCCAGCAGCCCCCCTCTTTCCGAGACCCAGTACTTC.

This clonotype was recorded at least ten times. V usage is TRBV6-2 or TRBV6-3 and J usage is TRBJ2-1; D gene ambiguous. CDR1 MNHEY and CDR2 SVGEGT come from the germline V gene. The CDR3 contains 13 residues. V gave up 1 base and J gave up 2 bases, with 3 bases separating them. This CDR3 reads CASSYFTYNEQFF. The CDR3 DNA reads TGTGCCAGCAGTTACTTTACCTACAATGAGCAGTTCTTC.